This TCR beta chain was identified in a study of CD8+ T cells in alopecia areata. In the study overall: Dosing spanned 6 to 18 months on tofacitinib, then 6 months off drug.

This clone was counted between two and nine times. Antigen unknown. The study, taken as a whole, reports: It was less clear whether patients shared TCRs than it was in mice, possibly because of HLA. A large proportion of expanded lesional clones were detected persisting in scalp and blood during tofacitinib.

RNA extraction and reverse transcription yielded cDNA as sequencing template. Assay: immunoSEQ multiplex PCR; the TCRdb copy retains only in-frame clones and omits some. The sample has 190,000 or so clones; around three fifths are singletons. Germline V gene data show CDR1 as SGHRS and CDR2 as YFSETQ. V was clipped by 0 bases and J by 2 bases, with 11 bases between them. The CDR3 spans 15 residues. Treatment reported: oral pan-JAK inhibitor, 5-10 mg twice daily. The clonotype comes from a human donor with alopecia areata. This sample comprised CD8+ T cells sorted from blood, obtained at week 24, from a patient treated with tofacitinib. The rearrangement joins TRBV5-1 to TRBJ1-2; D may be TRBD1 (5 bases). The CDR3 region has the DNA TGCGCCAGCAGCTTGGTCTCTCAGGGCAACTATGGCTACACCTTC. This sequence encodes CASSLVSQGNYGYTF.